These T cell receptor beta chains were read from a single sample in a study of cytomegalovirus exposure and HLA in healthy donors. TCRdb keeps only in-frame clones here, not all; method: immunoSEQ multiplex PCR. The profile covers over 130,000 clones, with around 80% appearing a single time and less than 2% taken by the ten largest. Sample: PBMCs. The source of these receptors is a man aged 35 to 55 in good health and CMV-seronegative. Each CDR3 is given with its conserved first and last residue. A D gene is named only where the DNA matches it firmly. Expanded clones are given a class, and other clones once, few, many or no size at all.

d_gene	v_gene	j_gene	abundance	CDR3aa	CDR3nt
-	TRBV25-1	TRBJ2-5	-	CASSEYTPVGPQETQYF	TGTGCCAGCAGTGAATATACCCCCGTTGGCCCTCAAGAGACCCAGTACTTC
-	TRBV2	TRBJ1-1	-	CASRGDGEAFF	TGTGCCAGCAGGGGCGACGGTGAAGCTTTCTTT
TRBD2	TRBV7-2	TRBJ2-5	-	CASSLGGGPWTSGQETQYF	TGTGCCAGCAGCTTAGGTGGTGGGCCCTGGACTAGCGGACAAGAGACCCAGTACTTC
TRBD2	TRBV2	TRBJ2-1	-	CASSERAGAKGGEQFF	TGTGCCAGCAGTGAACGAGCGGGAGCTAAAGGGGGTGAGCAGTTCTTC
TRBD2	TRBV7-9	TRBJ2-3	once	CASSAGLAASTDTQYF	TGTGCCAGCAGCGCCGGACTAGCGGCAAGCACAGATACGCAGTATTTT
-	TRBV6-4	TRBJ2-1	-	CASSEGYGDNEQFF	TGTGCCAGCAGTGAGGGATACGGGGACAATGAGCAGTTCTTC
TRBD2	TRBV28	TRBJ2-7	-	CASSLVGGSGEQYF	TGTGCCAGCAGTTTAGTGGGAGGGTCAGGGGAGCAGTACTTC
TRBD1	TRBV28	TRBJ1-5	-	CASVRWDRGPYSNQPQHF	TGTGCCAGCGTTAGGTGGGACAGGGGCCCTTATAGCAATCAGCCCCAGCATTTT
-	TRBV23-1	TRBJ1-4	-	CASSQVKGMDEKLFF	TGCGCCAGCAGTCAAGTAAAGGGGATGGATGAAAAACTGTTTTTT
-	TRBV5-4	TRBJ1-1	once	CASSFAVGNTEAFF	TGTGCCAGCAGCTTCGCGGTCGGGAACACTGAAGCTTTCTTT
-	TRBV4-2	TRBJ2-3	-	CASSPLQRADTQYF	TGTGCCAGCAGCCCTCTTCAACGCGCAGATACGCAGTATTTT
-	TRBV27	TRBJ2-7	-	CASSLLAGTYEQYF	TGTGCCAGCAGTTTATTGGCAGGGACCTACGAGCAGTACTTC
TRBD1	TRBV27	TRBJ1-5	-	CASSSSTGGQPQHF	TGTGCCAGCAGTTCCTCGACAGGGGGTCAGCCCCAGCATTTT
-	TRBV5-4	TRBJ2-7	-	CASKRAGGTYEQYF	TGTGCCAGCAAGCGGGCAGGCGGTACTTACGAGCAGTACTTC
TRBD1	TRBV7-3	TRBJ2-2	few	CASSLRAPGQGSTGELFF	TGTGCCAGCAGCTTAAGAGCCCCGGGACAGGGATCCACCGGGGAGCTGTTTTTT
TRBD1	TRBV4-1	TRBJ2-5	-	CASSQAGQGVRETQYF	TGCGCCAGCAGCCAAGCGGGACAGGGGGTGCGAGAGACCCAGTACTTC
TRBD2	TRBV4-1	TRBJ2-7	-	CASSQWTSGSYYEQYF	TGCGCCAGCAGCCAATGGACTAGCGGGAGTTATTACGAGCAGTACTTC
TRBD2	TRBV4-1	TRBJ2-5	-	CASSQVGAGGGRFETQYF	TGCGCCAGCAGCCAGGTCGGCGCGGGAGGGGGCCGCTTTGAGACCCAGTACTTC
TRBD2	TRBV11-3	TRBJ2-2	-	CASSFGGGQGELFF	TGTGCCAGCAGCTTTGGCGGGGGGCAGGGGGAGCTGTTTTTT
-	TRBV4-2	TRBJ2-7	-	CASSYSRTSSSYEQYF	TGTGCCAGCAGCTACTCTCGGACTTCCAGCTCCTACGAGCAGTACTTC
-	TRBV28	TRBJ2-7	-	CVTYTIPYEQYF	TGTGTTACGTATACTATTCCCTACGAGCAGTACTTC
TRBD1	TRBV6-5	TRBJ2-2	-	CATRTGFDTGELFF	TGTGCCACCCGGACAGGGTTCGACACCGGGGAGCTGTTTTTT
TRBD2	TRBV11-3	TRBJ2-2	once	CASSDGGLAGERLFF	TGTGCCAGCAGTGACGGCGGACTAGCGGGAGAACGACTGTTTTTT
-	TRBV29-1	TRBJ2-2	few	CSVDAGAGELFF	TGCAGCGTTGATGCAGGGGCCGGGGAGCTGTTTTTT
TRBD1	TRBV19	TRBJ2-7	-	CASRGQSSYEQYF	TGTGCCAGCCGGGGACAGAGCTCCTACGAGCAGTACTTC
TRBD1	TRBV13	TRBJ2-5	-	CASSITGDLYQETQYF	TGTGCCAGCAGCATAACAGGGGATCTGTACCAAGAGACCCAGTACTTC
-	TRBV29-1	TRBJ2-2	-	CSVALAVDGELFF	TGCAGCGTTGCTTTAGCGGTGGACGGGGAGCTGTTTTTT
TRBD2	TRBV7-2	TRBJ2-3	few	CASSLTSGGFDTQYF	TGTGCCAGCAGCTTGACTAGCGGGGGGTTCGATACGCAGTATTTT
TRBD2	TRBV4-2	TRBJ2-7	few	CASSQLPPGLAGGTTYEQYF	TGTGCCAGCAGCCAACTCCCCCCGGGACTAGCGGGAGGAACAACCTACGAGCAGTACTTC
-	TRBV4-1	TRBJ1-3	-	CASSQGATGNTIYF	TGCGCCAGCAGCCAGGGGGCTACAGGGAACACCATATATTTT
-	TRBV28	TRBJ1-2	-	CASRQGAWGYTF	TGTGCCAGCAGGCAGGGCGCCTGGGGCTACACCTTC
TRBD1	TRBV29-1	TRBJ2-3	-	CSVAGQYTDTQYF	TGCAGCGTTGCGGGACAGTACACAGATACGCAGTATTTT
TRBD2	TRBV19	TRBJ2-3	-	CASSPTSGSTDTQYF	TGTGCCAGTTCACCGACTAGCGGATCCACAGATACGCAGTATTTT
TRBD2	TRBV7-2	TRBJ2-7	-	CASSLGSPSGKEGVQYF	TGTGCCAGCAGCTTAGGGTCCCCTAGCGGGAAGGAAGGGGTGCAGTACTTC
-	TRBV5-1	TRBJ1-6	-	CASSPGGQYNSPLHF	TGCGCCAGCAGCCCCGGAGGCCAGTATAATTCACCCCTCCACTTT
TRBD2	TRBV4-2	TRBJ2-3	few	CASSPPGLAEMTDTQYF	TGTGCCAGCAGCCCGCCGGGACTAGCGGAAATGACAGATACGCAGTATTTT
-	TRBV6-5	TRBJ2-2	-	CASSYRDGELFF	TGTGCCAGCAGTTATAGAGACGGGGAGCTGTTTTTT
TRBD1	TRBV18	TRBJ2-7	-	CASSPRTGGYEQYF	TGTGCCAGCTCACCACGGACAGGGGGCTACGAGCAGTACTTC
-	TRBV19	TRBJ2-3	-	CASSTARREPQYF	TGTGCCAGTAGTACGGCGAGGAGGGAGCCGCAGTATTTT
-	TRBV19	TRBJ1-2	-	CASSIYPSNYGYTF	TGTGCCAGTAGTATATACCCGAGTAACTATGGCTACACCTTC
TRBD2	TRBV5-4	TRBJ2-3	-	CASSRGASGGGTDTQYF	TGTGCCAGCAGCCGCGGGGCCAGCGGGGGGGGCACAGATACGCAGTATTTT
TRBD1	TRBV4-1	TRBJ2-1	-	CASSQATGLHNEQFF	TGCGCCAGCAGCCAAGCGACAGGGCTACACAATGAGCAGTTCTTC
-	TRBV7-7	TRBJ2-2	-	CASSSIVGEVAGELFF	TGTGCCAGCAGCTCGATTGTGGGGGAGGTGGCCGGGGAGCTGTTTTTT
TRBD1	TRBV23-1	TRBJ2-3	-	CASRGQGVDTDTQYF	TGCGCCAGCAGGGGACAGGGGGTAGACACAGATACGCAGTATTTT
-	TRBV30	TRBJ1-4	-	CAWSWDSNEKLFF	TGTGCCTGGAGTTGGGACTCTAATGAAAAACTGTTTTTT
TRBD2	TRBV9	TRBJ2-5	few	CASSASLAVQETQYF	TGTGCCAGCAGCGCCTCACTAGCGGTCCAAGAGACCCAGTACTTC
-	TRBV7-8	TRBJ1-2	-	CASSSPGSYGYTF	TGTGCCAGCAGCTCCCCGGGATCCTATGGCTACACCTTC
TRBD1	TRBV28	TRBJ1-5	once	CASSLTGGEGSQPQHF	TGTGCCAGCAGTTTAACAGGGGGCGAAGGTAGTCAGCCCCAGCATTTT
-	TRBV5-1	TRBJ2-7	-	CASSFGQSAEQYF	TGCGCCAGCAGTTTCGGACAGTCGGCGGAGCAGTACTTC
TRBD2	TRBV6-6	TRBJ2-7	-	CASGVAGAAYEQYF	TGTGCCAGCGGAGTAGCGGGAGCTGCCTACGAGCAGTACTTC
TRBD1	TRBV2	TRBJ2-7	-	CASSAYLTGGATYEQYF	TGTGCCTCCAGCGCGTACCTAACAGGGGGCGCGACCTATGAGCAGTACTTC
TRBD1	TRBV7-8	TRBJ2-3	-	CASSDHRDRGVGDTQYF	TGTGCCAGCAGCGACCACCGGGACAGGGGAGTTGGAGATACGCAGTATTTT
-	TRBV19	TRBJ1-1	-	CASSQKGGIAFF	TGTGCCAGTAGCCAGAAGGGGGGGATTGCTTTCTTT
TRBD1	TRBV11-2	TRBJ2-6	-	CASKGQGATGANVLTF	TGTGCCAGCAAAGGGCAGGGGGCTACTGGGGCCAACGTCCTGACTTTC
-	TRBV28	TRBJ1-2	-	CASSLQGSYHGYTF	TGTGCCAGCAGTTTACAGGGTAGTTATCATGGCTACACCTTC
TRBD2	TRBV7-9	TRBJ2-5	once	CASSFFVGGYQETQYF	TGTGCCAGCAGCTTCTTTGTGGGGGGGTACCAAGAGACCCAGTACTTC
TRBD2	TRBV10-3	TRBJ2-7	-	CAISDAGRGTYEQYF	TGTGCCATCAGTGATGCGGGGAGGGGAACCTACGAGCAGTACTTC
-	TRBV7-9	TRBJ1-5	-	CASSLGDSSNQPQHF	TGTGCCAGCAGCTTAGGCGACAGTAGCAATCAGCCCCAGCATTTT